This TCR beta chain was identified during a study of T cells in Graves' hyperthyroidism and ophthalmopathy. The overall study: Upon initial diagnosis and before any treatment, peripheral blood was collected. Study results and limitations: Ophthalmopathy was distinguished from stable hyperthyroidism by 13 V-J signatures.

In this sample, this clonotype turned up many times. Its antigen remains unidentified. Regions amplified from RNA transcripts were the TCR beta CDR3 regions. HTBI primers were used for first-round RT-PCR of the TCR CDR3. From the multiplex PCR reads, TCRdb called clonotypes with MiXCR, one entry per CDR3 protein. The data show 450,000 to 550,000 distinct CDR3 sequences, approximately 24% seen once. V lost 7 bases, J lost 4 bases, and 6 bases stayed unmatched. The CDR3 length is 13 residues. With duration under 3 months, ophthalmopathy was active: Clinical Activity Score at least 3, NOSPECS at least 4. Extraction of PBMCs used more than 8.5 ml of fresh peripheral blood.

Material for sequencing was blood. The chain couples TRBV12-3 or TRBV12-4 to TRBJ1-1; 7 bases are shared with TRBD1. The clonotype was recovered from a woman in her 30s with Graves' ophthalmopathy. The CDR3 DNA reads as TGTGCCAGCAATGACAGGGTGAGCACTGAAGCTTTCTTT. It codes for CASNDRVSTEAFF.